This record concerns one TCR beta chain sequence. Its target is not known. Clones were read by immunoSEQ multiplex PCR, and TCRdb kept only the in-frame ones, dropping some. The table has about 140,000 clones, 80% to 90% seen once. The sample originates from a study of T cell responses to AZD1222 COVID-19 vaccine. General observations from the study: Among the donors, most were white British and more were female, and clonal diversity was possibly underestimated.

Germline CDR1 is MNHEY and CDR2 is SMNVEV (reference sequence). The CDR3 contains 15 residues. V was pared by 5 bases and J by 6 bases, with 18 bases between. The chain employs TRBV27 and TRBJ2-3; the D gene is possibly TRBD1 (5 bases). The sequence was collected from an adult in good health. Sequencing used peripheral blood, obtained on day 0 of AZD1222 vaccination. The CDR3 nucleotides read TGTGCCAGCAGTCCCCGGCGGCCATCAGGGGATACGCAGTATTTT. It codes for CASSPRRPSGDTQYF.